This TCR beta chain was profiled in a study of beta chain features in type 1 diabetes. Sequencing targeted expressed TCRB transcripts, as all isolated RNA had been reverse transcribed. TCRdb's table, derived via immunoSEQ multiplex PCR, lists solely in-frame clones and lacks some. The repertoire has nearly 700,000 clones, about an eighth of them found once; the top ten carry approximately 0.021%. Points on this clone: What it recognizes is unknown. The sample has other DNA sequences that encode this CDR3 too.

With 4 bases removed from V and 1 base from J, the gap between germline ends came to 4 bases. The CDR3 sequence is 12 residues long. CDR1 and CDR2 (germline): MNHEY, SMNVEV (reference sequence). Whole-study results and caveats: PCR might preferentially amplify shorter templates, equally in patients and controls. Among patients with Type 1 diabetes, TCRB CDR3s were moderately but significantly shorter in every one of the four CD4+ subsets. Whether HLA type influences TCRB rearrangement remained unresolved here.

V and J are TRBV27 and TRBJ1-2, with D uncertain. Sequenced sample: naive CD4+ T cells from blood. The receptor was derived from a man in his late teens or twenties with type 1 diabetes. CDR3 nucleotides: TGTGCCAGCAGTTCCCGTAACTATGGCTACACCTTC. This encodes CASSSRNYGYTF.